This passage covers 27 T cell receptor beta chains from one sample sequenced in a study of T cells in Graves' hyperthyroidism and ophthalmopathy. Amplification targeted TCR beta CDR3 regions from RNA transcripts. TCR CDR3 underwent first-round RT-PCR with the HTBI primer set. TCRdb used MiXCR to reprocess the multiplex PCR reads, holding one entry per CDR3 protein. The sample lists roughly 380,000 distinct CDR3 sequences, less than 20% occurring once. Sequenced: blood. Every receptor here comes from a woman aged 40 to 50 with Graves' ophthalmopathy.

The rearrangement uses TRBV6-2 or TRBV6-3 and TRBJ2-7; 8 nucleotides match TRBD2. This CDR3 is built from 19 residues. Unmatched junction bases numbered 19, after V lost 6 bases and J lost 0 bases. Germline CDR1 reads MNHEY; CDR2 reads SVGEGT. The CDR3 sequence is CASSPGGPSTGGSSYEQYF. CDR3 nucleotides: TGTGCCAGCAGCCCGGGAGGGCCAAGCACCGGGGGCAGCTCCTACGAGCAGTACTTC.

This clonotype has ten or more counts. This chain joins TRBV9 and TRBJ2-7, with D maybe TRBD2 (7 bases). The CDR3 runs 17 residues. Per germline, CDR1 SGDLS and CDR2 YYNGEE. V shed 0 bases and J shed 6 bases, with 22 bases lying between them. CDR3 region: CASSVGRGGGAQGEQYF. The DNA of the CDR3 is TGTGCCAGCAGCGTAGGTCGAGGTGGGGGGGCGCAAGGCGAGCAGTACTTC. The full variable domain, rest sourced from reference TRBV9 and TRBJ2-7, is DSGVTQTPKHLITATGQRVTLRCSPRSGDLSVYWYQQSLDQGLQFLIQYYNGEERAKGNILERFSAQQFPDLHSELNLSSLELGDSALYFCASSVGRGGGAQGEQYFGPGTRLTVT.

This clonotype was counted ten times or more. Its ends do not fully match the called genes, so a read error is possible. The chain employs TRBV12-3 or TRBV12-4 and TRBJ1-2; no clear D. The CDR3 is made up of 10 amino acids. The CDR3 nucleotides read TGTGCCAGCAGTTTAGGTGGCTACATCTTC. This translates into CASSLGGYIF.

This clonotype was observed many times. V and J are TRBV28 and TRBJ1-5, with D perhaps matching TRBD1 (6 bases). The CDR3 has 15 amino acids. Germline V CDR1 and CDR2: MDHEN, SYDVKM. Between the trimmed V and J ends, which lost 3 bases and 7 bases, there was a span of 16 bases. The CDR3: CASSFGRGVTQPQHF. CDR3 nucleotides: TGTGCCAGCAGTTTTGGCAGGGGAGTGACGCAGCCCCAGCATTTT.

Ten or more counts support this clonotype. The chain uses TRBV5-5 and TRBJ2-7; D is undetermined. Germline V gene data show CDR1 as SGHKS and CDR2 as YYEKEE (reference sequence). This CDR3 has 14 amino acids. V lost 0 bases and J 2 bases, leaving 9 bases between the germline ends. This chain's CDR3 is CASSLARQPYEQYF. In nucleotides, the CDR3 is TGTGCCAGCAGCTTGGCCAGACAACCCTACGAGCAGTACTTC. Variable domain in full (rest from reference TRBV5-5 and TRBJ2-7): DAGVTQSPTHLIKTRGQQVTLRCSPISGHKSVSWYQQVLGQGPQFIFQYYEKEERGRGNFPDRFSARQFPNYSSELNVNALLLGDSALYLCASSLARQPYEQYFGPGTRLTVT.

This clonotype was detected only a few times. J is TRBJ2-5 and V is TRBV12-3 or TRBV12-4; TRBD2 agrees at 10 bases. The CDR3 has 15 amino acids. V was pared by 4 bases and J by 3 bases, with 5 bases of the junction left unmatched. CDR3 nucleotides: TGTGCCAGCAGTTGGGGACTAGCGACGAAAGAGACCCAGTACTTC. Protein: CASSWGLATKETQYF.

This clonotype was recorded many times. The chain combines TRBV2 with TRBJ2-2, with 7 bases that match TRBD1. Germline CDR1 and CDR2: SNHLY and FYNNEI. CDR3 length: 16 residues. V lost 2 bases and J lost 0; bases outside the gene matches: 3. CDR3 bases: TGTGCCAGCAGTGAATGGACAGGAGCGAACACCGGGGAGCTGTTTTTT. It is translated as CASSEWTGANTGELFF.

V and J are TRBV4-3 and TRBJ2-5, with TRBD2 identical over 9 bases. Germline CDR1 LGHNA, CDR2 YSLEER. This CDR3 is 15 amino acids long. V lost 3 bases and J lost 10; bases outside the gene matches: 12. The CDR3 region has the DNA TGCGCCAGCAGCCAGACACTCGGACTAGCGCAGTTCCAGTACTTC. It specifies CASSQTLGLAQFQYF.

This clonotype was detected ten times or more. The chain combines TRBV6-1 with TRBJ2-4, with D perhaps matching TRBD2 (5 bases). Germline assignment: CDR1 MNHNS and CDR2 SASEGT. The CDR3 runs 14 residues. The V gene lost 3 bases and the J gene lost 2 bases, with 8 bases spanning the gap. CDR3 bases: TGTGCCAGCAGTGAGAGCGGATCCAAAAACATTCAGTACTTC. Translating gives CASSESGSKNIQYF.

This clonotype was seen repeatedly, ten times or more. The chain carries TRBV7-9 and TRBJ1-2; D is unresolved. The V end was cut by 5 bases, the J end by 1 base, with 14 bases between. Germline V gene lookup returns CDR1 SEHNR and CDR2 FQNEAQ (reference sequence). CDR3 length: 15 amino acids. DNA of the CDR3: TGTGCCAGCAGCCCTCGGACCAGCGGTAACTATGGCTACACCTTC. Encoded protein: CASSPRTSGNYGYTF.

This clonotype was counted between two and nine times. This chain joins TRBV9 and TRBJ1-2, with TRBD1 matching over 9 bases. The CDR3 covers 15 residues. The germline V gene encodes CDR1 SGDLS and CDR2 YYNGEE. The V segment lost 3 bases and the J segment 4 bases; nucleotides outside the gene matches: 7. CDR3 sequence reads: CASSGDPTGGYGYTF. CDR3 coding DNA: TGTGCCAGCAGCGGGGACCCGACAGGGGGCTATGGCTACACCTTC.

Many counts were recorded for this clonotype. This chain joins TRBV28 and TRBJ2-2; D is undetermined. The CDR3 runs 14 residues. Germline CDR1 and CDR2: MDHEN and SYDVKM. The V and J ends lost 1 base and 6 bases respectively, with 9 bases between them. The CDR3: CASSLLGSAGELFF. Here the CDR3 DNA reads TGTGCCAGCAGTTTATTAGGGTCCGCCGGGGAGCTGTTTTTT.

This clonotype turned up a few times. The chain joins TRBV4-3 to TRBJ2-3, with TRBD1 matching over 8 bases. This CDR3 is built from 16 residues. The junction had 6 bases not matched to a gene; V was cut back by 4 bases and J by 0 bases. In germline, CDR1 is LGHNA, CDR2 YSLEER. DNA of the CDR3: TGCGCCAGCAGCCGAACAGGGGGAATAAGCACAGATACGCAGTATTTT. Its protein is CASSRTGGISTDTQYF.

This clonotype was counted only a few times. The gene calls are TRBV27 and TRBJ1-1; TRBD1 is a possible D gene (5 bases). The CDR3 spans 15 residues. The V and J ends lost 8 bases and 6 bases respectively, with 22 bases between them. Germline loops: CDR1 MNHEY, CDR2 SMNVEV (reference sequence). The CDR3 region is CASRRRGDSRPEAFF. The CDR3 bases are TGTGCCAGCCGACGGCGGGGGGACTCGAGACCTGAAGCTTTCTTT.

This clonotype has only a few counts. A much larger clone lies a single base off, so this may be a read error. The chain combines TRBV30 with TRBJ2-7; D may be TRBD2 (6 bases). The CDR3 consists of 15 residues. Germline CDR1 is GTSNPN and CDR2 is SVGIG (reference sequence). CDR3 protein: CVWSVKGTGFYEQYF. The CDR3 coding sequence is TGTGTCTGGAGTGTAAAAGGGACTGGATTCTACGAGCAGTACTTC.

This clonotype showed up many times. V and J are TRBV7-2 and TRBJ2-5; TRBD2 matches 8 bases. Trimming removed 0 bases from V and 1 base from J; junction bases left unmatched: 7. This CDR3 region has 17 residues. Germline CDR1 is SGHTA and CDR2 is FQGNSA. CDR3 nucleotides: TGTGCCAGCAGCTTAGCGAACACAGCGGGAGTCCAAGAGACCCAGTACTTC. Its protein is CASSLANTAGVQETQYF.

This clonotype was detected ten times or more. V and J are TRBV27 and TRBJ2-3, with D tentatively TRBD1 (5 bases). Germline CDR1 reads MNHEY; CDR2 reads SMNVEV (reference sequence). V dropped 3 bases and J dropped 4 bases, with 11 bases sitting between them. The CDR3 totals 14 residues. This CDR3 reads CASSLMGLADTQYF. CDR3 DNA sequence: TGTGCCAGCAGTTTGATGGGGCTCGCAGATACGCAGTATTTT.

The chain links TRBV2 to TRBJ2-7; 10 positions agree with TRBD1. V lost 4 bases and J lost 5; bases outside the gene matches: 2. Germline CDR1 SNHLY, CDR2 FYNNEI. The CDR3 contains 13 residues. The CDR3 DNA is TGTGCCAGCAGTGGGACAGGGGGGGACGAGCAGTACTTC. Protein: CASSGTGGDEQYF.

This clonotype was found many times. The rearrangement uses TRBV27 and TRBJ2-2; D possibly corresponds to TRBD1 (6 bases). The germline CDR1 and CDR2 sequences are MNHEY and SMNVEV (reference sequence). The length of the CDR3 is 14 residues. V was pared by 0 bases and J by 8 bases, with 10 bases between. For the CDR3, the DNA is TGTGCCAGCAGTTTATCGGGGGCACTTGGGGAGCTGTTTTTT. This sequence encodes CASSLSGALGELFF.

This clonotype was seen only a few times. The chain carries TRBV18 and TRBJ2-7, with D maybe TRBD2 (5 bases). CDR1 and CDR2 from the germline V gene are KGHSH and LQKENI. The CDR3 is 14 amino acids. The germline V and J ends were trimmed by 4 bases and 0 bases, with 10 bases remaining between them. The CDR3 DNA reads as TGTGCCAGCTCACAGCCGGGAAACTCCTACGAGCAGTACTTC. As protein: CASSQPGNSYEQYF.

Sample share makes this clonotype medium-sized. The genes are TRBV6-5 and TRBJ2-6; D is uncertain. The CDR3 length is 15 residues. Germline V gene lookup returns CDR1 MNHEY and CDR2 SVGAGI. The V end lost 2 bases, the J end lost 1 base, and 6 bases lay between the germline ends. The DNA of the CDR3 is TGTGCCAGCAGTTACGGAGATTCTGGGGCCAACGTCCTGACTTTC. Amino acid sequence: CASSYGDSGANVLTF.

This chain uses TRBV2 with TRBJ2-4, with 8 bases matching TRBD1. V dropped 7 bases and J dropped 9; count of bases not matched to a gene: 8. Germline V lookup: CDR1 SNHLY, CDR2 FYNNEI. The CDR3 length is 13 residues. The CDR3 here is CASNPDRGGIQYF. CDR3 nucleotide sequence: TGTGCCAGCAACCCAGACAGGGGAGGCATTCAGTACTTC. The variable domain in full, with the rest retrieved from reference TRBV2 and TRBJ2-4, is EPEVTQTPSHQVTQMGQEVILRCVPISNHLYFYWYRQILGQKVEFLVSFYNNEISEKSEIFDDQFSVERPDGSNFTLKIRSTKLEDSAMYFCASNPDRGGIQYFGAGTRLSVL.

The chain recombines TRBV6-2 or TRBV6-3 with TRBJ2-7; the match to TRBD1 covers 10 bases. V lost 8 bases, J lost 3 bases, and 19 bases stayed unmatched. CDR3 length equals 18 residues. CDR1 and CDR2 from the germline V gene are MNHEY and SVGEGT. Written as DNA, the CDR3 is TGTGCCAGCTCACTAAAACATTCGGGACAGGGGAACTACTACGAGCAGTACTTC. This encodes CASSLKHSGQGNYYEQYF.

This clonotype was recorded at least ten times. This rearrangement joins TRBV20-1 to TRBJ2-7; D is possibly TRBD1 (6 bases). CDR3 length equals 14 residues. From germline, CDR1 is DFQATT and CDR2 SNEGSKA (reference sequence). The ends were cut back, 1 base at V and 4 bases at J, with 14 bases in the middle. CDR3 bases: TGCAGTGCTAGAGGGCGTAGAGGGGGTTACGAGCAGTACTTC. It yields the protein CSARGRRGGYEQYF.

This clonotype was picked up many times. The chain couples TRBV25-1 to TRBJ2-7; 9 bases map to TRBD2. Germline CDR1 and CDR2: MGHDK and SYGVNS. V lost 2 bases, J lost 4 bases, and 9 bases stayed unmatched. CDR3 size: 16 residues. CDR3 amino acids: CASSEPETSGPYEQYF. CDR3 bases: TGTGCCAGCAGTGAACCGGAGACTAGCGGACCTTACGAGCAGTACTTC.

This clonotype was recorded many times. This chain uses TRBV12-3 or TRBV12-4 with TRBJ2-4; D possibly corresponds to TRBD1 (6 bases). V was cut by 6 bases and J by 2 bases, with 11 bases left in between. CDR3 length: 14 amino acids. CDR3 loop: CASRPGQSKNIQYF. DNA for the CDR3: TGTGCCAGCAGGCCCGGACAGTCCAAAAACATTCAGTACTTC.

There are a few counts of this clonotype. The rearrangement uses TRBV4-1 and TRBJ1-6, with D possibly matching TRBD1 (6 bases). Trimming stripped 4 bases from V and 6 bases from J, with 22 bases between. The length of the CDR3 is 18 residues. The germline V gene has CDR1 MGHRA and CDR2 YSYEKL. This CDR3 reads CASSPAPDSRGFNSPLHF. The CDR3 DNA is TGCGCCAGCAGCCCCGCACCGGACAGTCGAGGCTTTAATTCACCCCTCCACTTT.